This passage covers 20 T cell receptor beta chains from one sample sequenced in a study of cytomegalovirus exposure and HLA in healthy donors. PCR involved 60 Vbeta and 13 Jbeta primers. The protocol was immunoSEQ multiplex PCR, while the TCRdb copy is restricted to in-frame clones and leaves out a portion. The top ten hold over 2.5% of the sample, which has approximately 170,000 clones, around four fifths seen once. The specimen sequenced was PBMCs. The source is a female donor in good health and CMV-seronegative.

The chain is built from TRBV27 and TRBJ2-7; D unresolved. The V gene's germline CDR1 is MNHEY and CDR2 SMNVEV (reference sequence). V dropped 3 bases and J dropped 6 bases, with 18 bases sitting between them. The CDR3 length is 15 residues. The CDR3 region has the DNA TGTGCCAGCAGTTTCTCCGAGGATGGGTCGGGCGAGCAGTACTTC. Protein: CASSFSEDGSGEQYF.

The sample holds a few counts of this clone. The chain joins TRBV7-9 to TRBJ2-2; D is possibly TRBD1 (5 bases). Trimming pared 5 bases from V and 0 bases from J, leaving 16 bases between. Germline V CDR1 and CDR2: SEHNR, FQNEAQ (reference sequence). The CDR3 runs 17 residues. CDR3 residues: CASSAPPGKSNTGELFF. DNA of the CDR3: TGTGCCAGCAGCGCGCCGCCAGGGAAGTCGAACACCGGGGAGCTGTTTTTT.

The chain couples TRBV29-1 to TRBJ2-2; TRBD1 matches 8 bases. J lost 3 bases, V lost 6 bases, and 3 bases had no gene match. The CDR3 totals 13 residues. The V gene's germline CDR1 is SQVTM and CDR2 ANQGSEA. The CDR3 DNA is TGCAGCGTCCAGGACAGGGACACCGGGGAGCTGTTTTTT. Protein: CSVQDRDTGELFF.

The chain recombines TRBV5-5 with TRBJ2-1, with TRBD1 matching 7 bases. Per germline, CDR1 SGHKS and CDR2 YYEKEE (reference sequence). V gave up 4 bases and J gave up 0 bases; unmatched junction bases: 7. CDR3 size: 16 residues. The CDR3 coding sequence is TGTGCCAGCAGCGACGGACAGGTCTACTCCTACAATGAGCAGTTCTTC. It is translated as CASSDGQVYSYNEQFF.

This chain joins TRBV5-4 and TRBJ2-2, with D tentatively TRBD1 (6 bases). CDR3 length: 13 amino acids. Trimming took 7 bases from V and 3 from J, leaving 10 bases between them. Germline V gene sequence: CDR1 SGHNT, CDR2 YYREEE (reference sequence). The CDR3 sequence is CASPEGDTGELFF. The DNA for the CDR3 is TGTGCCAGCCCCGAGGGGGACACCGGGGAGCTGTTTTTT.

The CDR3: CASSFSPGGNQPQHF. DNA of the CDR3: TGTGCCAGCAGTTTTTCTCCGGGGGGCAATCAGCCCCAGCATTTT. This rearrangement joins TRBV28 to TRBJ1-5; D perhaps matches TRBD1 (5 bases). CDR1 is MDHEN, CDR2 SYDVKM, per germline. Trimming shortened V by 3 bases and J by 2 bases, and 11 bases separated the two germline ends. This CDR3 has 15 amino acids.

About this clone itself: The sample contains more than one DNA sequence encoding this CDR3. The chain couples TRBV7-9 to TRBJ1-6; TRBD1 aligns across 9 bases. The CDR3 loop spans 16 amino acids. The germline CDR1 and CDR2 sequences are SEHNR and FQNEAQ (reference sequence). V was clipped by 4 bases and J by 3 bases; unmatched bases: 4. The CDR3 reads CASSSGQGFYNSPLHF. In DNA form, the CDR3 reads TGTGCCAGCAGCTCTGGACAGGGGTTCTATAATTCACCCCTCCACTTT.

The CDR3 DNA sequence: TGCGCCAGCAGCTTGGCTGGACCGGGGGAAGAGACCCAGTACTTC. It codes for CASSLAGPGEETQYF. J is TRBJ2-5 and V is TRBV5-1; D is possibly TRBD2 (6 bases). V was shortened by 0 bases and J by 3 bases, with 12 bases between the two germline ends. There are 15 residues in the CDR3. Germline V gene sequence: CDR1 SGHRS, CDR2 YFSETQ.

V usage is TRBV7-9 and J usage is TRBJ1-4; D may be TRBD1 (6 bases). The CDR3 consists of 15 residues. Trimming removed 0 bases at V and 7 bases at J, with 12 bases between. Germline V gene data show CDR1 as SEHNR and CDR2 as FQNEAQ (reference sequence). The CDR3 coding sequence is TGTGCCAGCAGCTTAGCGCACAGGGAAAGTGAAAAACTGTTTTTT. Translating gives CASSLAHRESEKLFF.

The rearrangement joins TRBV5-5 to TRBJ2-3, with TRBD2 identical over 12 bases. Germline V lookup: CDR1 SGHKS, CDR2 YYEKEE (reference sequence). The V and J ends lost 4 bases and 3 bases, in that order; junction bases with no gene match: 9. CDR3 length equals 17 residues. CDR3 bases: TGTGCCAGCAGCCATCAGCCAACTAGCGGGAGGACAGATACGCAGTATTTT. Amino acid sequence: CASSHQPTSGRTDTQYF.

The CDR3 DNA reads as TGTGCCTGGACCCGGGACAGAAGCTATGGCTACACCTTC. Protein sequence: CAWTRDRSYGYTF. The V call is TRBV30, the J call TRBJ1-2, with 7 positions matching TRBD1. V lost 4 bases, J lost 4 bases, and 6 bases stayed unmatched. Germline CDR1 is GTSNPN and CDR2 is SVGIG (reference sequence). The CDR3 spans 13 residues.

This clone came up once. The chain recombines TRBV7-6 with TRBJ2-2, with D possibly being TRBD2 (5 bases). V dropped 3 bases and J dropped 7 bases, with 9 bases sitting between them. Germline V gene lookup returns CDR1 SGHVS and CDR2 FNYEAQ. CDR3 length: 13 amino acids. CDR3 region: CASSLSGSGELFF. For the CDR3, the DNA is TGTGCCAGCAGCTTGTCGGGGAGCGGGGAGCTGTTTTTT.

This chain uses TRBV5-1 with TRBJ2-7, with TRBD2 as a possible D gene (6 bases). V lost 0 bases, J lost 4 bases, and 8 bases lay in between. Per germline, CDR1 SGHRS and CDR2 YFSETQ. This CDR3 has 13 residues. CDR3 nucleotides: TGCGCCAGCAGCTTGGGTGGGGGGTACGAGCAGTACTTC. This sequence encodes CASSLGGGYEQYF.

This clone was observed a handful of times. This chain uses TRBV12-5 with TRBJ1-1; 8 bases are shared with TRBD1. Trimming took 5 bases from V and 1 from J; bases not matched to a gene: 6. Germline CDR1 is LGHNT and CDR2 is FRNRAP. The CDR3 contains 15 residues. The CDR3 sequence is CASGPGQGRNTEAFF. CDR3 bases: TGTGCTAGTGGTCCCGGACAGGGCCGGAACACTGAAGCTTTCTTT.

A word on this clone: A read error may account for a junction end that differs from germline. This sequence joins TRBV7-7 and TRBJ2-1, with TRBD1 matching 7 bases. Per germline, CDR1 SSHAT and CDR2 FNYEAQ (reference sequence). This CDR3 region has 15 residues. DNA for the CDR3: TGTGCTAGCAGCCCTTATCCGGGACAGAGCAATGAGCAGTTCTTC. Protein: CASSPYPGQSNEQFF.

The chain's CDR3 is CASSIDGEGTGGLEGNQPQHF. The CDR3 DNA is TGTGCCAGTAGTATAGACGGGGAAGGGACAGGGGGCTTAGAGGGCAATCAGCCCCAGCATTTT. The J gene is TRBJ1-5, the V gene TRBV19; 12 nucleotides align to TRBD1. Germline-derived CDR1 and CDR2 are LNHDA and SQIVND (reference sequence). The CDR3 totals 21 residues. Trimming removed 0 bases from V and 2 bases from J; junction bases left unmatched: 14.

V usage is TRBV4-1 and J usage is TRBJ1-1; D uncertain. Looked up from germline, CDR1 is MGHRA and CDR2 is YSYEKL. This CDR3 region has 15 residues. Trimming removed 0 bases from V and 1 base from J, with 9 bases in between. The CDR3 DNA follows: TGCGCCAGCAGCCAAGAAGGCGGCTCGAACACTGAAGCTTTCTTT. Its protein is CASSQEGGSNTEAFF.

The chain employs TRBV19 and TRBJ2-7; D unresolved. V lost 0 bases to trimming and J lost 3 bases, with 9 bases between them. In germline, CDR1 is LNHDA, CDR2 SQIVND (reference sequence). There are 14 residues in the CDR3. The CDR3 region has the DNA TGTGCCAGTAGTATAGATCTGTCAGGCTACGAGCAGTACTTC. Translating it yields CASSIDLSGYEQYF. Full variable domain (outside the CDR3, taken from reference TRBV19 and TRBJ2-7): DGGITQSPKYLFRKEGQNVTLSCEQNLNHDAMYWYRQDPGQGLRLIYYSQIVNDFQKGDIAEGYSVSREKKESFPLTVTSAQKNPTAFYLCASSIDLSGYEQYFGPGTRLTVT.

V gene TRBV30 combines with J gene TRBJ1-1; TRBD1 is a possible D gene (5 bases). V was clipped by 1 base and J by 1 base, with 7 bases between them. CDR3 length: 13 residues. CDR1 is GTSNPN, CDR2 SVGIG, per germline (reference sequence). The DNA of the CDR3 is TGTGCCTGGAGTGAGACAGCGAACACTGAAGCTTTCTTT. Translating it yields CAWSETANTEAFF.

Of note for this clone: Mismatch with germline at one junction end may stem from a read error. The gene calls are TRBV9 and TRBJ1-2; D gene uncertain. CDR3 length equals 15 residues. CDR1 is SGDLS and CDR2 is YYNGEE in the germline V gene. This CDR3 reads CASGVGRGANYGYTF. The CDR3 region has the DNA TGTGCCAGCGGCGTAGGGAGAGGAGCTAACTATGGCTACACCTTC.